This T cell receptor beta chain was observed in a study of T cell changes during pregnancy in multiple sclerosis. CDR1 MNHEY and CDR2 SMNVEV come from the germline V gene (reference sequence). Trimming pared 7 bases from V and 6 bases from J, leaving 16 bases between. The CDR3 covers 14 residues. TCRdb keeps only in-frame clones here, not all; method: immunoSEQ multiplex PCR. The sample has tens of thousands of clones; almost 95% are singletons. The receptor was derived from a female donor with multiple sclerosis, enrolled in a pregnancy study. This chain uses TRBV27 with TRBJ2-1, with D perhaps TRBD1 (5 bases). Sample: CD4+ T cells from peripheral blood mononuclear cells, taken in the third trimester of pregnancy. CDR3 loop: CASTQGGARNEQFF. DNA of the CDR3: TGTGCCAGCACCCAGGGTGGGGCTCGCAATGAGCAGTTCTTC.